This T cell receptor beta chain emerged from a study of blood T cells in healthy people across ages. Findings and limits, study-wide: Higher diversity, along with more naive CD4+ cells, distinguished long-lived donors from aged donors.

For the second PCR, which ran for roughly 7 to 11 cycles, a sample-barcoded 5' primer and a J-beta primer mix were used. TCRdb recomputed calls from the 5' RACE reads with MiXCR, one row per CDR3 protein. The sample records about 500,000 distinct CDR3 sequences, more than 20% being singletons. In regard to this clonotype: The antigen remains unidentified.

Germline V gene sequence: CDR1 SQVTM, CDR2 ANQGSEA. The CDR3 contains 15 residues. J was trimmed by 1 base and V by 4 bases; bases with no gene match: 7. The same sample was also used in a study of T cells of mothers and their children. From that study: The study sampled a few healthy Caucasian mothers and their six children. Sample barcodes plus 2-4 random nucleotides came from the M1S primer.

Sequenced: blood. The rearrangement joins TRBV29-1 to TRBJ2-5; TRBD2 agrees at 9 bases. This sequence was found in a boy under 18 in good health. The CDR3 protein is CSVGYAGGSQETQYF. The CDR3 coding sequence is TGCAGCGTTGGATACGCGGGAGGGTCCCAAGAGACCCAGTACTTC.